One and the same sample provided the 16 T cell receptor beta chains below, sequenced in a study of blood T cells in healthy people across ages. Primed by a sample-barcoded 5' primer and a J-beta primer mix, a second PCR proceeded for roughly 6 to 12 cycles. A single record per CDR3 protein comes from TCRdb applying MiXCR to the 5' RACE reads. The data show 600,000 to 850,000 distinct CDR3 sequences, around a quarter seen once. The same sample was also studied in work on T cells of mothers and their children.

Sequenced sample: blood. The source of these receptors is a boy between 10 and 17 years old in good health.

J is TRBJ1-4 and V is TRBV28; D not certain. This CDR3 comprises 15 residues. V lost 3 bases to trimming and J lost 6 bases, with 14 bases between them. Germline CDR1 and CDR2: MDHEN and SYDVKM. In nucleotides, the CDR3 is TGTGCCAGCAGTTTCCCCAGGACGGGAGATGAAAAACTGTTTTTT. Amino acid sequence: CASSFPRTGDEKLFF.

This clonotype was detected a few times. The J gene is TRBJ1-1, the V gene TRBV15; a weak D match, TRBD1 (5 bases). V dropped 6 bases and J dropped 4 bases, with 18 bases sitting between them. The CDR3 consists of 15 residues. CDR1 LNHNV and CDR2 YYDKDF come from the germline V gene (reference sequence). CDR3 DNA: TGTGCCACCAGGTACAGTCAAACCGGGGGCACTGAAGCTTTCTTT. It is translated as CATRYSQTGGTEAFF.

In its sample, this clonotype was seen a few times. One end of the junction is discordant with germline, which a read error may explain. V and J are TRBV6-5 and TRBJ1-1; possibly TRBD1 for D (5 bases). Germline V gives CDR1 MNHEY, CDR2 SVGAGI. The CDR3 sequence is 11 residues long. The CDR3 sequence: CASTNLDKLTF. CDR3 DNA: TGTGCCAGCACAAATCTGGACAAGCTAACCTTT.

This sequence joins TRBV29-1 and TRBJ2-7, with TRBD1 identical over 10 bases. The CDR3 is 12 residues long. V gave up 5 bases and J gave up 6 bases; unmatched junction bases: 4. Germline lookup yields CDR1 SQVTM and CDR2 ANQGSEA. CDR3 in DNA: TGCAGCGTTCTCCGGGACAGGGGCGAGCAGTACTTC. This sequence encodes CSVLRDRGEQYF.

CDR3 nucleotides: TGTGCCTCGAAACAGGAAGAGACCCAGTACTTC. Translation gives CASKQEETQYF. The rearrangement joins TRBV10-3 to TRBJ2-1; D may be TRBD1 (5 bases). The J call may be in error: the DNA end matches TRBJ2-5 better. This CDR3 contains 11 residues. Germline values: CDR1 ENHRY, CDR2 SYGVKD.

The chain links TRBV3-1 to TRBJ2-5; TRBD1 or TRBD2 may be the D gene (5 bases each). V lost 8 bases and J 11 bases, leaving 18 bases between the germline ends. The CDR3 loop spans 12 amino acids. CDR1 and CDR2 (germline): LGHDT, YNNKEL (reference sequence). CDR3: CASGTGQREQYF. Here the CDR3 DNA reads TGTGCCAGCGGGACGGGCCAAAGAGAGCAGTACTTC.

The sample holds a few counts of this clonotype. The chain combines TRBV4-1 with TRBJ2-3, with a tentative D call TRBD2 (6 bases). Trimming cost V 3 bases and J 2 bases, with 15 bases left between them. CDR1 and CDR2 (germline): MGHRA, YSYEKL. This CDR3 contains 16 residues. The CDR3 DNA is TGCGCCAGCAGCCATGTGGGACTCCTAGACACAGATACGCAGTATTTT. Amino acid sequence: CASSHVGLLDTDTQYF.

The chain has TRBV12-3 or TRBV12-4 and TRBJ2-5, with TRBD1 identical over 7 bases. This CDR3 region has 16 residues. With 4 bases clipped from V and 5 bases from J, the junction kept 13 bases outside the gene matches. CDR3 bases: TGTGCCAGCAGTTCCCGTAGAACAGGGGCGTCGGAGACCCAGTACTTC. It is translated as CASSSRRTGASETQYF.

For the CDR3, the DNA is TGTGCCAGCAGCTTCCCTCGGGCTAGCGGGGGAATCACAGATACGCAGTATTTT. This translates into CASSFPRASGGITDTQYF. This chain links TRBV11-2 with TRBJ2-3; 10 nucleotides match TRBD2. V lost 3 bases to trimming and J lost 2 bases; unmatched junction nucleotides: 11. CDR1 and CDR2 from the germline V gene are SGHAT and FQNNGV. The length of the CDR3 is 18 residues.

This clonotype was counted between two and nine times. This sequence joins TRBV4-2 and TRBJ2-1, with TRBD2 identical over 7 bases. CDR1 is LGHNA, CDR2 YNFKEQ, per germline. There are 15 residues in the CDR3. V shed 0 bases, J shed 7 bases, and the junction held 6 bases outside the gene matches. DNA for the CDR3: TGTGCCAGCAGCCAAGAGGGTTACGGGGGGAATGAGCAGTTCTTC. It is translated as CASSQEGYGGNEQFF.

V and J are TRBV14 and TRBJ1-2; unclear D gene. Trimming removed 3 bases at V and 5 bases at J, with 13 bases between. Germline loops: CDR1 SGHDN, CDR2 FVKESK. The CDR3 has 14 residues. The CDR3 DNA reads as TGTGCCAGCAGCCAGGACCGGGTCCCTTATGGCTACACCTTC. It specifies CASSQDRVPYGYTF.

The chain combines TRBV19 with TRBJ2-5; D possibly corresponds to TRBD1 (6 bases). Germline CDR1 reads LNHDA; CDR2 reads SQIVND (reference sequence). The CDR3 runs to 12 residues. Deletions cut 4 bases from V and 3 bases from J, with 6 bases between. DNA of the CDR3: TGTGCCAGTAGTACAGGGGAAGAGACCCAGTACTTC. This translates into CASSTGEETQYF. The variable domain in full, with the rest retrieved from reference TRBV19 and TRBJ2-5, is DGGITQSPKYLFRKEGQNVTLSCEQNLNHDAMYWYRQDPGQGLRLIYYSQIVNDFQKGDIAEGYSVSREKKESFPLTVTSAQKNPTAFYLCASSTGEETQYFGPGTRLLVL.

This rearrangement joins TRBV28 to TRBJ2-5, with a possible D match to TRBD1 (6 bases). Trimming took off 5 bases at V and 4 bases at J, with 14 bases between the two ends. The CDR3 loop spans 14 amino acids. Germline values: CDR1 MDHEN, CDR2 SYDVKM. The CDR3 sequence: CASSKTGTLETQYF. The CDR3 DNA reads TGTGCCAGCAGTAAGACCGGGACACTAGAGACCCAGTACTTC. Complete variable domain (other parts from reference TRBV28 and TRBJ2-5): DVKVTQSSRYLVKRTGEKVFLECVQDMDHENMFWYRQDPGLGLRLIYFSYDVKMKEKGDIPEGYSVSREKKERFSLILESASTNQTSMYLCASSKTGTLETQYFGPGTRLLVL.

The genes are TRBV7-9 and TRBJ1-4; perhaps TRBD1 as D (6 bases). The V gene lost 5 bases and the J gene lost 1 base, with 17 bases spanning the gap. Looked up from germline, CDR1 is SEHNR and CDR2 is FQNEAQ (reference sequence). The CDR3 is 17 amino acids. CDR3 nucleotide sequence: TGTGCCAGCAGCCCTGGTAGGGGGGAAGGAACTAATGAAAAACTGTTTTTT. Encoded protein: CASSPGRGEGTNEKLFF. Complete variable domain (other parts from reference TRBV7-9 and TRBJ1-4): DTGVSQNPRHKITKRGQNVTFRCDPISEHNRLYWYRQTLGQGPEFLTYFQNEAQLEKSRLLSDRFSAERPKGSFSTLEIQRTEQGDSAMYLCASSPGRGEGTNEKLFFGSGTQLSVL.

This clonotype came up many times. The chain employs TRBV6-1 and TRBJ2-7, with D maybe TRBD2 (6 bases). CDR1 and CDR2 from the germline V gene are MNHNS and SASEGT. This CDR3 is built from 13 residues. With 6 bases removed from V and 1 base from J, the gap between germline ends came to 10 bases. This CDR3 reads CASSPRGSYEQYF. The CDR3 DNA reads TGTGCCAGCAGCCCGCGGGGATCCTACGAGCAGTACTTC.

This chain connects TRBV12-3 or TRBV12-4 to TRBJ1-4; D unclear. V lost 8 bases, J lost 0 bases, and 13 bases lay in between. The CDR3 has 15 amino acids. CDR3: CASASRGSTNEKLFF. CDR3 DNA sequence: TGTGCCAGCGCCTCCCGAGGGTCAACTAATGAAAAACTGTTTTTT.